This entry is about one T cell receptor (beta chain). Trimming took off 1 base at V and 3 bases at J, with 10 bases between the two ends. Germline V CDR1 and CDR2: MNHNS, SASEGT. The CDR3 sequence is 15 residues long. Per the original data handling: Estimates of nucleated cell counts were drawn from the amplification of reference gene primers. Sequencing was performed with immunoSEQ multiplex PCR; in TCRdb, only in-frame clones are kept and a portion is missing. The DNA gave D and trimming, while V, J and clone size come from that table. Here the sample spans over 90,000 clones, around 90% being singletons. These data originate in a study of blood T cell repertoires in COVID-19. About the research overall: Samples came from the United States, Italy and Spain, spanning acute and convalescent COVID-19. The analysed material was cDNA or gDNA that came from T cells, B-cell-depleted T cells, or PBMCs.

V gene TRBV6-1 combines with J gene TRBJ2-1; perhaps TRBD2 as D (6 bases). This sequence was found in a woman aged 55-75 years with acute or convalescent COVID-19. The sequenced material came from peripheral blood. DNA of the CDR3: TGTGCCAGCAGTGAAGGTAGCGGAAACTACAATGAGCAGTTCTTC. Residues: CASSEGSGNYNEQFF.